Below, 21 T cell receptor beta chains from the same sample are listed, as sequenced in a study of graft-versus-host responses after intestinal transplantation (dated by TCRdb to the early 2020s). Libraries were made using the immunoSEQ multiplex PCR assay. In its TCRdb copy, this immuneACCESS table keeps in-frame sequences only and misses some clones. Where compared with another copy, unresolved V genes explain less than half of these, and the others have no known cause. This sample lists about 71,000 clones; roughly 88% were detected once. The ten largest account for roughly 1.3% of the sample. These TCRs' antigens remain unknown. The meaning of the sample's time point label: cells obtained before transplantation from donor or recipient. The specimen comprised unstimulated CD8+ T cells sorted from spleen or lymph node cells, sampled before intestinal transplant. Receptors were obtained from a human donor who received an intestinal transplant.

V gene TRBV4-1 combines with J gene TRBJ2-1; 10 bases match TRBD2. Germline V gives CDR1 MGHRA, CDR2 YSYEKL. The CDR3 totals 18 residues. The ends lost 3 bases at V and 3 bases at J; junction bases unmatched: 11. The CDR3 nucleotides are TGCGCCAGCAGCCAGTCGGAACTAGCGGGGACCCTCTACAATGAGCAGTTCTTC. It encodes CASSQSELAGTLYNEQFF.

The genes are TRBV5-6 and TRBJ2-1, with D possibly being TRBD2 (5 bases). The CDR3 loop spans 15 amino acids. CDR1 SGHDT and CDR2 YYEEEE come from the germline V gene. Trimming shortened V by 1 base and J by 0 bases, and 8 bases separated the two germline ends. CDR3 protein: CASSLPGSSYNEQFF. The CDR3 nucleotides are TGTGCCAGCAGCTTGCCGGGAAGCTCCTACAATGAGCAGTTCTTC.

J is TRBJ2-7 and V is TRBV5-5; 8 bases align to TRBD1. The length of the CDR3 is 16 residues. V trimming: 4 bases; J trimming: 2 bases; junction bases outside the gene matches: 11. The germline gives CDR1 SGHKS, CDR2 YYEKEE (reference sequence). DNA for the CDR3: TGTGCCAGCAGCCCGACCGACAGGGGAAGGACCTACGAGCAGTACTTC. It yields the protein CASSPTDRGRTYEQYF.

CDR3 loop: CASSPDWPGGGTDTQYF. CDR3 nucleotides: TGTGCCAGCAGTCCCGATTGGCCAGGAGGGGGCACAGATACGCAGTATTTT. The chain joins TRBV21-1 to TRBJ2-3; the D segment call TRBD2 is taken from the table without a DNA check. TRBV21-1 is a pseudogene segment. There are 17 residues in the CDR3.

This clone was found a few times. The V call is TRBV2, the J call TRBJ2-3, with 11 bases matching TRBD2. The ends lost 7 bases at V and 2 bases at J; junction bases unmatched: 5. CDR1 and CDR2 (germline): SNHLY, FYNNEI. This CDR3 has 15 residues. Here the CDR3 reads CASTSSGGTTDTQYF. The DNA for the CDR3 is TGTGCCAGCACGTCTAGCGGGGGGACCACAGATACGCAGTATTTT. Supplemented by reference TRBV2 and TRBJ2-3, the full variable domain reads EPEVTQTPSHQVTQMGQEVILRCVPISNHLYFYWYRQILGQKVEFLVSFYNNEISEKSEIFDDQFSVERPDGSNFTLKIRSTKLEDSAMYFCASTSSGGTTDTQYFGPGTRLTVL.

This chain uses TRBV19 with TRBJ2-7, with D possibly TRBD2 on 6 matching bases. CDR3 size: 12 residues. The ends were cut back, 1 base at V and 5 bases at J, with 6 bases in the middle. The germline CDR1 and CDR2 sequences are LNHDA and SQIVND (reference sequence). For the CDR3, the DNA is TGTGCCAGTAGTATAGGGGGGGACGAGCAGTACTTC. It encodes CASSIGGDEQYF.

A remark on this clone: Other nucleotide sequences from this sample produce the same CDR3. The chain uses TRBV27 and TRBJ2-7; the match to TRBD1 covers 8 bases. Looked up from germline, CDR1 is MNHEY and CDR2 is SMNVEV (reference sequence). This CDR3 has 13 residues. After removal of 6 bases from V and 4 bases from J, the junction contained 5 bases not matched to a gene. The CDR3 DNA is TGTGCCAGCAGGCCGCAGGGGGCTTACGAGCAGTACTTC. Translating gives CASRPQGAYEQYF.

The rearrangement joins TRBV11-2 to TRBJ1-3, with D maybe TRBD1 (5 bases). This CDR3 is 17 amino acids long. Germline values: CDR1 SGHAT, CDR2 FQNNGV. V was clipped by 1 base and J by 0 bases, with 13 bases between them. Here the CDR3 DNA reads TGTGCCAGCAGCTTAGGGGTCGACAGCCTCTCTGGAAACACCATATATTTT. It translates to CASSLGVDSLSGNTIYF.

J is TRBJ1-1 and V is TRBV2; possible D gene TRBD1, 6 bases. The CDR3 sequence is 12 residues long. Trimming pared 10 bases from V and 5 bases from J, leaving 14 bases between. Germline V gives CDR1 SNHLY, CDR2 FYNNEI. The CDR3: CATLGGTTEAFF. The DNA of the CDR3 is TGTGCCACCCTCGGTGGGACAACTGAAGCTTTCTTT.

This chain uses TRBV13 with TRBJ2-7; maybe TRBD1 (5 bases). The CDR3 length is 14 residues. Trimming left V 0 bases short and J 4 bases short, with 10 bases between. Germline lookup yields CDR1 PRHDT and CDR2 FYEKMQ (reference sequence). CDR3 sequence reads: CASSLGRQFYEQYF. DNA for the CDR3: TGTGCCAGCAGCTTAGGGCGACAGTTTTACGAGCAGTACTTC.

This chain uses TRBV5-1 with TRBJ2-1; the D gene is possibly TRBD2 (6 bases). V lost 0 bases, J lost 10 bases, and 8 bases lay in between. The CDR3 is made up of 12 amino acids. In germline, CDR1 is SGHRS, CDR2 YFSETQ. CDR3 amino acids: CASSLGGEEQFF. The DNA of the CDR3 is TGCGCCAGCAGCTTGGGGGGGGAGGAGCAGTTCTTC.

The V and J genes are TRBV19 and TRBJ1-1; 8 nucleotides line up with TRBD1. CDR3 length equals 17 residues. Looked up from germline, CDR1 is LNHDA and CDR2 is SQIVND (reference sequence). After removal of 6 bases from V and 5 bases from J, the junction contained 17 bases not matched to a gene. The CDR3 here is CASSPRPGGAMGTEAFF. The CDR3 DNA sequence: TGTGCCAGTAGCCCCCGTCCAGGGGGCGCGATGGGGACTGAAGCTTTCTTT.

CDR3 in amino acids: CASSLSAGDGYTF. In DNA form, the CDR3 reads TGCGCCAGCAGCTTGTCGGCCGGGGATGGCTACACCTTC. The V call is TRBV5-1, the J call TRBJ1-2; D is unclear. Trimming cost V 1 base and J 6 bases, with 10 bases left between them. The CDR3 runs to 13 residues. Germline CDR1 SGHRS, CDR2 YFSETQ.

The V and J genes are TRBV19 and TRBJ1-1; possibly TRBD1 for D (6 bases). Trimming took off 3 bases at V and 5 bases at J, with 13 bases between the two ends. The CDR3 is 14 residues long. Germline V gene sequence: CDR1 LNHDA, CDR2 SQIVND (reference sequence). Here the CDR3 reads CASSIEGDWTEAFF. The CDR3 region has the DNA TGTGCCAGTAGTATTGAGGGGGATTGGACTGAAGCTTTCTTT.

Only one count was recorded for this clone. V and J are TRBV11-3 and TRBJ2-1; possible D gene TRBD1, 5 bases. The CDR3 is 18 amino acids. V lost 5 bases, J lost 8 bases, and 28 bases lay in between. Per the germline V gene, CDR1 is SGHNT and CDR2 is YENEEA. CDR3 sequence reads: CASSDADPRVGAIHEQFF. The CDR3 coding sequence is TGTGCCAGCAGCGACGCCGATCCCAGGGTAGGGGCTATCCATGAGCAGTTCTTC.

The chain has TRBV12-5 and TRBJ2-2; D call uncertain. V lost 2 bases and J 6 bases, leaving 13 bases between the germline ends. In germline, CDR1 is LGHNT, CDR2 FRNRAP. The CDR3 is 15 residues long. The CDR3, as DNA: TGTGCTAGTGGTTTGTCTTTTAGCTTGCCCGGGGAGCTGTTTTTT. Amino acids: CASGLSFSLPGELFF.

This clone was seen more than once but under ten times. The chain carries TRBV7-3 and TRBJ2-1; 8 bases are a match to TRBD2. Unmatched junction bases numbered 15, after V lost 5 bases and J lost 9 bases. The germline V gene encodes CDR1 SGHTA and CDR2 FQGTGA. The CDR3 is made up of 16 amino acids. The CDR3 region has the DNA TGTGCCAGCAGCCCCGCGGGACTAGGAGTGGGGAGTGAGCAGTTCTTC. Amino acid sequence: CASSPAGLGVGSEQFF.

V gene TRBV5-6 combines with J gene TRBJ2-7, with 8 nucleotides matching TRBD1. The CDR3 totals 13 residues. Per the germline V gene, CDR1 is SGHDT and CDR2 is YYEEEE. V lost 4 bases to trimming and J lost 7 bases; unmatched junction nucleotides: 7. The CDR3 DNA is TGTGCCAGCAGCCCCAGGGGGCTCGGGGAGCAGTACTTC. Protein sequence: CASSPRGLGEQYF.

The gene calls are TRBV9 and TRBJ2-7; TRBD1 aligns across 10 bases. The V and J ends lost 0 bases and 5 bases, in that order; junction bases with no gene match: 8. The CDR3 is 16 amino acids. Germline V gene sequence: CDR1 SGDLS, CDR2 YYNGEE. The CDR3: CASSVGDRGSLDEQYF. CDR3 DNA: TGTGCCAGCAGCGTAGGGGACAGGGGTTCTCTGGACGAGCAGTACTTC.

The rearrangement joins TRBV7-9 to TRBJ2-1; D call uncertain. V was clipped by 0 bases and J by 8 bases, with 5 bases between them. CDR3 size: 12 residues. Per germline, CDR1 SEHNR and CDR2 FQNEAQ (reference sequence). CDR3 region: CASSLASHEQFF. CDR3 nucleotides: TGTGCCAGCAGCTTAGCGTCTCATGAGCAGTTCTTC.

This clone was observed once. The CDR3 loop is CASSATGVVSGNTIYF. For the CDR3, the DNA is TGTGCCAGCAGCGCGACAGGCGTAGTATCTGGAAACACCATATATTTT. The V gene is TRBV9, the J gene TRBJ1-3; possibly TRBD1 for D (6 bases). V was clipped by 3 bases and J by 1 base, with 14 bases between them. The CDR3 is 16 amino acids. CDR1 and CDR2 from the germline V gene are SGDLS and YYNGEE.